This is a list of T cell receptor beta chains from one sample in a study of CD8 T cells in Susac syndrome. One entry per CDR3 protein results from TCRdb running MiXCR on the immunoSEQ multiplex PCR reads. The data show fewer than 350,000 distinct CDR3 sequences, with approximately 91% seen just once and 0.18% held by the top ten. Sequencing was performed on CD8+ T cells from PBMCs. These receptors all stem from a human donor with multiple sclerosis. CDR3s include the opening cysteine and the closing phenylalanine or tryptophan. A D gene is named only where the DNA matches it firmly. Clone size is shown for a subset of rows, as once, few, many or a class of expanded clone.

D,size,J,V,CDR3,DNA
TRBD2,-,TRBJ2-2,TRBV7-9,CASSPRSGGTGELFF,TGTGCCAGCAGCCCCCGTAGCGGGGGCACCGGGGAGCTGTTTTTT
TRBD2,-,TRBJ2-3,TRBV4-2,CASSQASSAGGQDTQYF,TGTGCCAGCAGCCAAGCTTCTTCGGCGGGGGGTCAAGATACGCAGTATTTT
-,-,TRBJ1-1,TRBV27,CASSLSRGRQNTEAFF,TGTGCCAGCAGTTTATCGCGAGGACGCCAGAACACTGAAGCTTTCTTT
TRBD2,-,TRBJ2-1,TRBV2,CASDGGSDNEQFF,TGTGCCAGCGACGGGGGGTCTGACAATGAGCAGTTCTTC
-,-,TRBJ2-3,TRBV15,CATSSRDTYSTDTQYF,TGTGCCACCAGCAGCCGGGACACCTATAGCACAGATACGCAGTATTTT
TRBD1,-,TRBJ1-1,TRBV30,CAWSDRGLGEAFF,TGTGCCTGGAGTGACAGGGGGCTGGGTGAAGCTTTCTTT
-,-,TRBJ2-7,TRBV24-1,CATSDPVRGEQYF,TGTGCCACCAGTGATCCGGTCCGGGGCGAGCAGTACTTC
TRBD1,-,TRBJ1-1,TRBV7-9,CASSSRQGALYPEAFF,TGTGCCAGCAGCTCGCGACAGGGGGCGCTTTATCCTGAAGCTTTCTTT
TRBD2,-,TRBJ2-1,TRBV25-1,CASSELDLAGEYYNEQFF,TGTGCCAGCAGTGAATTAGATCTAGCGGGAGAGTACTACAATGAGCAGTTCTTC
TRBD2,-,TRBJ2-3,TRBV27,CASSPGTSGRNTQYF,TGTGCCAGCAGTCCGGGGACTAGCGGGAGAAATACGCAGTATTTT
-,-,TRBJ1-5,TRBV7-9,CASSFEGNNQPQHF,TGTGCCAGCAGCTTTGAGGGGAACAATCAGCCCCAGCATTTT
-,-,TRBJ2-1,TRBV9,CASSVGGQGEQFF,TGTGCCAGCAGCGTAGGGGGGCAGGGTGAGCAGTTCTTC
-,few,TRBJ1-2,TRBV14,CASSQGVANYGYTF,TGTGCCAGCAGCCAAGGGGTGGCAAACTATGGCTACACCTTC
TRBD2,-,TRBJ2-5,TRBV2,CASNRGGGAYETQYF,TGTGCCAGCAATAGAGGCGGGGGGGCCTATGAGACCCAGTACTTC
-,-,TRBJ2-4,TRBV7-9,CASSFPFDLAKNIQYF,TGTGCCAGCAGCTTCCCTTTCGACTTAGCCAAAAACATTCAGTACTTC
-,-,TRBJ2-1,TRBV12-3/TRBV12-4,CASSLTPQGYNEQFF,TGTGCCAGCAGTTTAACCCCCCAGGGCTACAATGAGCAGTTCTTC
-,-,TRBJ2-1,TRBV12-3/TRBV12-4,CASRYRDHNEQFF,TGTGCCAGCAGGTATCGGGACCACAATGAGCAGTTCTTC
-,-,TRBJ1-2,TRBV10-3,CAISESGGLSGYTF,TGTGCCATCAGTGAGTCGGGGGGGCTGAGCGGCTACACCTTC
-,once,TRBJ2-5,TRBV6-4,CASSAQPQETQYF,TGTGCCAGCAGTGCACAGCCTCAAGAGACCCAGTACTTC
-,-,TRBJ1-1,TRBV5-1,CASSLYGLGNTEAFF,TGCGCCAGCAGCTTGTACGGATTAGGGAACACTGAAGCTTTCTTT
-,-,TRBJ1-2,TRBV28,CASSFRGARMSYTF,TGTGCCAGCAGTTTCCGGGGGGCGAGGATGAGCTACACCTTC
-,-,TRBJ2-7,TRBV5-1,CASSPGSNTYEQYF,TGCGCCAGCAGCCCGGGGAGTAACACCTACGAGCAGTACTTC
-,-,TRBJ1-1,TRBV19,CASSTLKGMSPEAFF,TGTGCCAGTAGTACCCTCAAGGGTATGAGCCCTGAAGCTTTCTTT
TRBD2,-,TRBJ2-5,TRBV6-1,CASSEEVGGQETQYF,TGTGCCAGCAGTGAAGAGGTGGGGGGGCAAGAGACCCAGTACTTC
-,-,TRBJ2-1,TRBV4-1,CASSLSDNYNEQFF,TGCGCCAGCAGCCTGTCGGACAACTACAATGAGCAGTTCTTC
-,-,TRBJ2-7,TRBV6-2/TRBV6-3,CASAFGPYEQYF,TGTGCCAGCGCCTTCGGACCATACGAGCAGTACTTC